Described below is a single T cell receptor beta chain sequence and its context. The target antigen is unknown. The DNA is left out, because the CDR3 cannot be placed on it with certainty; the CDR3 is given as TCRdb lists it. The germline CDR1 and CDR2 sequences are MNHEY and SMNVEV (reference sequence). With termini counted, the CDR3 has 14 amino acids. A sample-barcoded 5' primer and a J-beta primer mix were used in a second PCR of roughly 6 to 11 cycles. TCRdb used MiXCR to reprocess the 5' RACE reads, holding one entry per CDR3 protein. The sample includes about 1.6 million distinct CDR3 sequences, almost 35% of them seen just once. This sample is drawn from a study of blood T cells in healthy people across ages. Regarding the study as a whole: The study could not conclusively compare naive and antigen-experienced cells, given its unsorted PBMCs. Diversity of TCR beta per million T cells declined in a roughly linear way with age. Samples with more naive T cells showed higher observed beta diversity.

Sequencing input: blood. This TCR was sampled from a woman aged 25 to 39 in good health. The V call is TRBV27, the J call TRBJ2-7; the table calls TRBD1, which could not be checked here. This chain's CDR3 is CASSFGQGSWAQYF.